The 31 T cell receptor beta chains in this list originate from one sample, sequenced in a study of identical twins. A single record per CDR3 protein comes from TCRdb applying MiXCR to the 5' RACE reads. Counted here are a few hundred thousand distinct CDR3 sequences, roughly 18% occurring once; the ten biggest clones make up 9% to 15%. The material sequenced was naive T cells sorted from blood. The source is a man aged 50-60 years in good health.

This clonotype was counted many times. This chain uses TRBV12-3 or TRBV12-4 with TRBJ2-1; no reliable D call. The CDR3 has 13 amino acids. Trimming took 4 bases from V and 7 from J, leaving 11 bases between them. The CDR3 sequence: CASSSLGWNEQFF. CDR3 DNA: TGTGCCAGCAGTTCCCTGGGCTGGAATGAGCAGTTCTTC.

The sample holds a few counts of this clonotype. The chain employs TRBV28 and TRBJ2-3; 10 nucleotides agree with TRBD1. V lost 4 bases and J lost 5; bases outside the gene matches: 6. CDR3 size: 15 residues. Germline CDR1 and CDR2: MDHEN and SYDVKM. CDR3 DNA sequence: TGTGCCAGCAGTTCGGCGGGACAGGGGTTAGATACGCAGTATTTT. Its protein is CASSSAGQGLDTQYF.

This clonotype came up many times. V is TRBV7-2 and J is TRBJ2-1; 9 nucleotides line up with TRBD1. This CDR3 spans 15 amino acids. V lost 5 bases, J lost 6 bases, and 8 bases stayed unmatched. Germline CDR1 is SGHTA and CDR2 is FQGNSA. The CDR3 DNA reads TGTGCCAGCAGCCGACCGGGACAGGGCTCCAATGAGCAGTTCTTC. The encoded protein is CASSRPGQGSNEQFF.

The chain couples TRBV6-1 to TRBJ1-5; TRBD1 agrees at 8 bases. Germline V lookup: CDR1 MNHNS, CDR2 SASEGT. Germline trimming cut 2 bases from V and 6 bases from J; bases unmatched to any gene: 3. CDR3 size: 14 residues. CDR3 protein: CASSENRGGQPQHF. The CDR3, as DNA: TGTGCCAGCAGTGAAAACAGGGGGGGTCAGCCCCAGCATTTT.

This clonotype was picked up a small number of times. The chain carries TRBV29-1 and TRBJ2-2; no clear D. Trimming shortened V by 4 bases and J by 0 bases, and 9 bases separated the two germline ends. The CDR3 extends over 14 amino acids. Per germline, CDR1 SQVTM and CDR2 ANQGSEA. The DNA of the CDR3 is TGCAGCGTTGGGACGGGCCCGAACACCGGGGAGCTGTTTTTT. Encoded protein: CSVGTGPNTGELFF.

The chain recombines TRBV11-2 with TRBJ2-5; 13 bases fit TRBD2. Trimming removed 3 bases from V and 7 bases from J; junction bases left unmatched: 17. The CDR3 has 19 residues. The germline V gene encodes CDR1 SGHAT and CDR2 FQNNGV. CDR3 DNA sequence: TGTGCCAGCAGCTTCACCACGGGACTAGCGGGGATCGCTTTTCGGACCCAGTACTTC. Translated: CASSFTTGLAGIAFRTQYF. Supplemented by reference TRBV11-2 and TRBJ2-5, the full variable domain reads EAGVAQSPRYKIIEKRQSVAFWCNPISGHATLYWYQQILGQGPKLLIQFQNNGVVDDSQLPKDRFSAERLKGVDSTLKIQPAKLEDSAVYLCASSFTTGLAGIAFRTQYFGPGTRLLVL.

CDR3 amino acids: CASSQGLVFSDEQFF. The CDR3 coding sequence is TGTGCCAGTAGTCAGGGTCTAGTATTTTCGGATGAGCAGTTCTTC. V gene TRBV19 combines with J gene TRBJ2-1; the D gene is possibly TRBD1 (5 bases). With 5 bases removed from V and 8 bases from J, the gap between germline ends came to 19 bases. The CDR3 sequence is 15 residues long. Germline values: CDR1 LNHDA, CDR2 SQIVND (reference sequence).

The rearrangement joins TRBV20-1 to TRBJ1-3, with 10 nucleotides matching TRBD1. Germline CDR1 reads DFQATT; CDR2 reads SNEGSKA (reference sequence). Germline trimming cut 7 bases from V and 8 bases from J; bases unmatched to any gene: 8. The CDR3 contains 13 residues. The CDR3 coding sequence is TGCAGTGACACCCGGGACAGGGGACACACCATATATTTT. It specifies CSDTRDRGHTIYF.

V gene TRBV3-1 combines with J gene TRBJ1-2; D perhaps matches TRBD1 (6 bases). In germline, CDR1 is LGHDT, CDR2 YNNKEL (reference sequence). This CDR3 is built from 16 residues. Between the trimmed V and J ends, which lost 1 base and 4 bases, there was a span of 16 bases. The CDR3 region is CASSQGTGRGVYGYTF. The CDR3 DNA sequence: TGTGCCAGCAGCCAAGGGACGGGCAGGGGCGTCTATGGCTACACCTTC.

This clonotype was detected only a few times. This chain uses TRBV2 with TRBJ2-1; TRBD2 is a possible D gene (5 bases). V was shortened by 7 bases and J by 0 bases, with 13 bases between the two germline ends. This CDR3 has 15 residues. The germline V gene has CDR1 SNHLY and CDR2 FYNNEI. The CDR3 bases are TGTGCCAGCACCACGACTGGGAGCTCCTACAATGAGCAGTTCTTC. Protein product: CASTTTGSSYNEQFF.

The CDR3 region is CAITPGNSPLHF. CDR3 coding DNA: TGTGCCATCACACCCGGAAATTCACCCCTCCACTTT. V and J are TRBV10-3 and TRBJ1-6; D is uncertain. The CDR3 is made up of 12 amino acids. Germline V gene sequence: CDR1 ENHRY, CDR2 SYGVKD. The V end lost 7 bases, the J end lost 7 bases, and 8 bases lay between the germline ends.

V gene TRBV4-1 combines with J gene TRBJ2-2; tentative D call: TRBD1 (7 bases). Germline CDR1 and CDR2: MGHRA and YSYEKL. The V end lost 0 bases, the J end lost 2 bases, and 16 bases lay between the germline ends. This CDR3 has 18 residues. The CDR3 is CASSQEAGGRSNTGELFF. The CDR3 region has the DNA TGCGCCAGCAGCCAAGAAGCAGGGGGGCGCAGTAACACCGGGGAGCTGTTTTTT.

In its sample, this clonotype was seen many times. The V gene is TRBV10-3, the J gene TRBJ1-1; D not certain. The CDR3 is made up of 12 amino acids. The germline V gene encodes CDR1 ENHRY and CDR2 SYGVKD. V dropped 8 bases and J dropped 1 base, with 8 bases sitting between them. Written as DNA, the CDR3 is TGTGCCATCTCCCGGGAGAACACTGAAGCTTTCTTT. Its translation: CAISRENTEAFF.

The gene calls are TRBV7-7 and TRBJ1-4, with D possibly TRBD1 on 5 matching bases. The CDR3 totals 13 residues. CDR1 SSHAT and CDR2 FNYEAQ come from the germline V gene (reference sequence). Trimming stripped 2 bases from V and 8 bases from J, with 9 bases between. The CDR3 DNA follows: TGTGCCAGCAGCTTATTCGAGGGGGAAAAACTGTTTTTT. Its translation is CASSLFEGEKLFF.

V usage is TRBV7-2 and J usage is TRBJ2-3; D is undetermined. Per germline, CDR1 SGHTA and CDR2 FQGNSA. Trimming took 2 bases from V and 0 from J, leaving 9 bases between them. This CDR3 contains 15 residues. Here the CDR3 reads CASSLRYSSTDTQYF. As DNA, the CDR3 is TGTGCCAGCAGCTTAAGGTACTCGAGCACAGATACGCAGTATTTT.

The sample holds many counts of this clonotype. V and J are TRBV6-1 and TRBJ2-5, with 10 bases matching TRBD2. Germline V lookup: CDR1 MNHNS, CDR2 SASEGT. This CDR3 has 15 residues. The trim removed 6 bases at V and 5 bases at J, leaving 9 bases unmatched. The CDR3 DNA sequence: TGTGCCAGCAGCTTGGGACTAGCGAGGACGGAGACCCAGTACTTC. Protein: CASSLGLARTETQYF.

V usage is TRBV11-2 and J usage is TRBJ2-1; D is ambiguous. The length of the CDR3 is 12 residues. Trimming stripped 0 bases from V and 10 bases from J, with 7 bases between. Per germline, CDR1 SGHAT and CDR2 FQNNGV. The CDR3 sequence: CASSLDGQEQFF. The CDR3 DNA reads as TGTGCCAGCAGCTTAGACGGTCAGGAGCAGTTCTTC.

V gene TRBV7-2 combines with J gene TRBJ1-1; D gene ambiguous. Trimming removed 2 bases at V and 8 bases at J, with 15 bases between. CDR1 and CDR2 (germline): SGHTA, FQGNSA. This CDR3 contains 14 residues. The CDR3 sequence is CASSLIDGFGEAFF. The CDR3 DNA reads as TGTGCCAGCAGCTTAATTGATGGGTTCGGGGAAGCTTTCTTT.

The CDR3: CARTGLNTEAFF. The CDR3 DNA reads as TGTGCCAGGACCGGGTTAAACACTGAAGCTTTCTTT. V gene TRBV21-1 combines with J gene TRBJ1-1; the table gives TRBD1 as D, unverified against the DNA. TRBV21-1 is tagged as a pseudogene. The CDR3 extends over 12 amino acids.

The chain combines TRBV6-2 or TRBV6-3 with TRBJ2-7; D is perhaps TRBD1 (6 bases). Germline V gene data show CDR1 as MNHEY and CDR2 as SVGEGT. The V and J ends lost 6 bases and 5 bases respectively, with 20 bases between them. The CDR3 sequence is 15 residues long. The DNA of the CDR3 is TGTGCCAGCAGACCGACCGGGACACCCGTGGACGAGCAGTACTTC. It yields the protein CASRPTGTPVDEQYF.

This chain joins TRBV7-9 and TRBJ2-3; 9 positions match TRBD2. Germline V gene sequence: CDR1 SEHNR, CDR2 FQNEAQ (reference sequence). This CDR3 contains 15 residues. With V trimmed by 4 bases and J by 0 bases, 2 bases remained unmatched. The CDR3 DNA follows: TGTGCCAGCAGCTACGGGACTAGCAGCACAGATACGCAGTATTTT. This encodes CASSYGTSSTDTQYF.

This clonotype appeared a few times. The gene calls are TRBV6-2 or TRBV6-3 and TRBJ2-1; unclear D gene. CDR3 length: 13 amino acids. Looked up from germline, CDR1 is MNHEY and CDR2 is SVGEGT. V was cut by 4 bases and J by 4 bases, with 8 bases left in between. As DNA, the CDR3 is TGTGCCAGCAGTTTTCTCGGGTACAATGAGCAGTTCTTC. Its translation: CASSFLGYNEQFF.

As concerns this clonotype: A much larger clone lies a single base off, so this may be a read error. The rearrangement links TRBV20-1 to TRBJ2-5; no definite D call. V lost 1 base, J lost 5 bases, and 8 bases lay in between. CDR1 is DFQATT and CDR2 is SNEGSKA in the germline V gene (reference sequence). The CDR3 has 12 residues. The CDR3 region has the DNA TGCAGTGCTAGAGGTAGCCTGGAGACCCAGTACTTC. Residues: CSARGSLETQYF.

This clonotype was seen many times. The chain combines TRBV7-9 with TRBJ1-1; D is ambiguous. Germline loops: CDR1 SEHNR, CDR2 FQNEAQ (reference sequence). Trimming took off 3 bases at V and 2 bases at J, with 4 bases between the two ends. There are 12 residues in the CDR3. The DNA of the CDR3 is TGTGCCAGCAGCTTCCATAACACTGAAGCTTTCTTT. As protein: CASSFHNTEAFF. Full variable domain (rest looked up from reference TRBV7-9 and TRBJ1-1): DTGVSQNPRHKITKRGQNVTFRCDPISEHNRLYWYRQTLGQGPEFLTYFQNEAQLEKSRLLSDRFSAERPKGSFSTLEIQRTEQGDSAMYLCASSFHNTEAFFGQGTRLTVV.

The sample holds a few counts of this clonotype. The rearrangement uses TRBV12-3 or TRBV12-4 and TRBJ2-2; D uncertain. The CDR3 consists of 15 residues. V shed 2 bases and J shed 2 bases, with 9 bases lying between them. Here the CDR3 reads CASSLRALNTGELFF. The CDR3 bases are TGTGCCAGCAGTTTAAGGGCTCTCAACACCGGGGAGCTGTTTTTT.

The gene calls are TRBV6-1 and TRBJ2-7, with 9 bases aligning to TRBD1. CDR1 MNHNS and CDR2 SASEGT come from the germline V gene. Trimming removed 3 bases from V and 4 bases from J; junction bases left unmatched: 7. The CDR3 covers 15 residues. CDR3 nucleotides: TGTGCCAGCAGTGACAGCGGGACAGGGTTGTACGAGCAGTACTTC. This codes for CASSDSGTGLYEQYF.

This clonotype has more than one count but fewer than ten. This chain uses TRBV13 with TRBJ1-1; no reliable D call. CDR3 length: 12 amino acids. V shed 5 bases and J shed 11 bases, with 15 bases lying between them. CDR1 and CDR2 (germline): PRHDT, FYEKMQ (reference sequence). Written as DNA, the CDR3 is TGTGCCAGCAGCGCCCGCGTGGCCCGGGCTTTCTTT. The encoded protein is CASSARVARAFF. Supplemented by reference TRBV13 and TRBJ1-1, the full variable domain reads AAGVIQSPRHLIKEKRETATLKCYPIPRHDTVYWYQQGPGQDPQFLISFYEKMQSDKGSIPDRFSAQQFSDYHSELNMSSLELGDSALYFCASSARVARAFFGQGTRLTVV.

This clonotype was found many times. The DNA of the CDR3 is TGTGCCACCAGTGATTTTGGGCAGGGGCGGACCGGGGAGCTGTTTTTT. This encodes CATSDFGQGRTGELFF. The chain has TRBV24-1 and TRBJ2-2; D is perhaps TRBD1 (6 bases). V lost 1 base to trimming and J lost 5 bases, with 13 bases between them. This CDR3 spans 16 amino acids. Germline V gene data show CDR1 as KGHDR and CDR2 as SFDVKD.

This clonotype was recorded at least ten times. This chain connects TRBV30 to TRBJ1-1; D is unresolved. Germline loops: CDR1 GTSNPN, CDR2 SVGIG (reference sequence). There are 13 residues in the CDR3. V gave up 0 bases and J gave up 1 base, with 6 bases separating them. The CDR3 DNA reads TGTGCCTGGAGTGTAGAGGAGAACACTGAAGCTTTCTTT. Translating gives CAWSVEENTEAFF. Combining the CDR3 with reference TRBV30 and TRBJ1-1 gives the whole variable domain SQTIHQWPATLVQPVGSPLSLECTVEGTSNPNLYWYRQAAGRGLQLLFYSVGIGQISSEVPQNLSASRPQDRQFILSSKKLLLSDSGFYLCAWSVEENTEAFFGQGTRLTVV.

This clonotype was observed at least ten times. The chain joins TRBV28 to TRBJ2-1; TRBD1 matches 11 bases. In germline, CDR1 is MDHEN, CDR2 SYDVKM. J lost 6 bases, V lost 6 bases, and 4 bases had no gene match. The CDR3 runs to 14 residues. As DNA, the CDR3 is TGTGCCAGCAGCACCGGGACAGGGGGCAATGAGCAGTTCTTC. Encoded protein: CASSTGTGGNEQFF.

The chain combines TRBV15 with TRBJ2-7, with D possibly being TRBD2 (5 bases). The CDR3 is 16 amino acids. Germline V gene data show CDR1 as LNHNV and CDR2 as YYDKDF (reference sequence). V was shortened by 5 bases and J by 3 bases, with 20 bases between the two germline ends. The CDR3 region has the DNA TGTGCCACCAGCCCGCAACGATCCGGGAAGTACTACGAGCAGTACTTC. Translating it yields CATSPQRSGKYYEQYF.